This T cell receptor beta chain is from a study of cytomegalovirus exposure and HLA in healthy donors. PCR involved 60 Vbeta and 13 Jbeta primers. Method: immunoSEQ multiplex PCR; TCRdb's copy keeps in-frame clones and lacks some. Seen here are over 150,000 clones, approximately 88% observed once, and the top ten hold around 0.93%. With V trimmed by 6 bases and J by 3 bases, 8 bases remained unmatched. This CDR3 comprises 14 residues. The germline gives CDR1 LNHDA, CDR2 SQIVND (reference sequence). The rearrangement links TRBV19 to TRBJ2-7; TRBD2 aligns across 7 bases. Specimen: PBMCs. The receptor's source is a woman aged 25 to 45 in good health and CMV-seronegative. The CDR3 DNA is TGTGCCAGTAGGGGGGGGGACCCCTACTACGAGCAGTACTTC. It is translated as CASRGGDPYYEQYF.